The text below deals with one T cell receptor beta chain. Its target antigen remains unknown. Per-base quality was not reported, and no clone a single base away is much larger than it. There are 20 amino acids in the CDR3, from cysteine to phenylalanine inclusive. Solely the CDR3 DNA is kept, with 60 bases framed from the first base. The cohort was made up of approximately 670 healthy bone marrow donors. At the time of sampling, all cohort members were nominally healthy, though unrecorded immune exposures were likely present. The donor tested CMV seropositive and was one of the 289 seropositive cohort members. Every donor gave a peripheral blood sample, and the peripheral blood mononuclear cells from that sample were used for TCR beta sequencing. The Qiagen DNeasy Blood Extraction Kit was used to extract genomic DNA from the blood cell samples. The data stem from a study of cytomegalovirus exposure and HLA in healthy donors (dated by TCRdb to the late 2010s). Regarding the study in general: According to an earlier analysis of a few hundred of the donors, 150 million to 200 million T cells yielded roughly 100 million unique TCR beta sequences and 276 Gb of sequence data. About 300 gigabases of sequencing data and approximately 80 million unique TCR sequences were included in an early release covering about 600 HLA-typed donors. Of the approximately 400 genotyped donors, 80% to 90% were placed in the genetic ancestry cluster associated with self-reported Caucasian donors. The study aimed to test whether signatures of past pathogen exposure could be identified by cataloging public T cell receptors. Using immunosequencing, the study profiled T cell repertoires from fewer than 700 subjects and related those repertoires to cytomegalovirus serostatus. In addition to the first cohort of around 670 subjects, a separate validation cohort of approximately 110 different subjects was used. To predict cytomegalovirus infection status, the study brought together high-throughput TCR immunosequencing, statistical association of individual TCRs with disease status, and machine learning. In a later analysis, previously published TCR beta repertoires from fewer than 750 donors were re-analyzed and high-resolution HLA genotyping was added so that TCR occurrence patterns could be studied. The later analysis used no new phenotypic data to find candidate immune exposures, relying instead on TCR beta sequences and their occurrence across donors. An earlier analysis of approximately 630 of the donors applied high-throughput TCR beta sequencing to assess whether each TCR beta V gene segment acted as functional or pseudogenic. Donor age, sex, ethnicity and CMV serostatus were compiled together with the repertoire data. A later genetic analysis took genome-wide SNP genotypes for 398 of the 666 donors and used that subset as a discovery cohort. Every discovery cohort repertoire had been produced on one sequencing platform. Class I and class II HLA loci were covered by the typing at four-digit resolution. Typing coverage varied by locus: roughly 629-640 donors for A, B, C, DRB1 and DQB1; some 520 for DQA1; approximately 570 for DPA1; approximately 470 for DPB1. Several DR-DQ haplotypes were handled as single units for association and clustering because linkage in the cohort was strong. Among a few hundred genotyped donors of the cohort, an average of approximately 250,000 unique TCR beta nucleotide sequences were sequenced per donor, around 18% of them non-productive. Summary of the overall study and its limitations: Several of the top co-occurrence clusters appeared to be linked to parvovirus B19, influenza, CMV and Epstein-Barr virus, according to a later analysis. When HLA alleles, especially DR and DQ, strongly co-occurred, attributing TCR associations to individual alleles was difficult. Sequencing depth was assumed to be roughly uniform across donors in the presence/absence analyses, though that assumption may not hold. Most CMV-associated TCR beta chains appeared to be HLA-restricted in a later analysis, and the HLA associations seemed to be driven largely by CMV exposure. Because the 87-base-pair reads could not distinguish some IMGT-functional V segments, including TRBV6-2 and TRBV6-3, those segments were excluded. Correlated functional status among segregating V segments might be attributable to linkage disequilibrium, but an unknown experimental factor could not be ruled out. At a false discovery rate of 0.05, a later analysis linked some 17,000 TCR beta sequences to specific HLA alleles. This cohort had only TCR beta chains sequenced, and the lack of alpha or paired-chain data limited which features could be detected. In a later analysis, TCR association rates were found to vary across HLA loci, with the most associated TCRs seen for DRB1 alleles and the fewest for HLA-C alleles. According to a later genetic analysis, donors in an Asian-associated ancestry cluster had fewer N-insertions in productive TCRs than the approximately 630-donor mean. Because counts were too low, seventeen rarely observed V segments, including chromosome 9 orphons, were excluded from the earlier analysis of around 640 of the donors. A further reported finding was that TCR beta sequences accurately predicted the HLA-A and HLA-B alleles for most subjects in the first cohort. The classifier was reported to diagnose cytomegalovirus status with high specificity and sensitivity in both the original and validation cohorts. Broadly in line with IMGT annotations, most TCR beta V segments showed up in productive rearrangements about 87% or about 30% of the time in an earlier analysis of some 590 of the donors. Immune exposure information for the cohort was limited to CMV serostatus. An association between a missense DCLRE1C variant and V-gene and J-gene trimming of TCR beta chains was found in a later genetic analysis and replicated in an independent cohort. The authors suggested that the approach could potentially be extended to other disease states and immunological phenotypes. The study listed 150 to 200 TCR beta chains as associated with cytomegalovirus. HLA typing was unavailable for some donors at each locus, so association tests used only the typed subset. A few of the identified cytomegalovirus-associated TCR beta chains were confirmed in vitro to be specific for cytomegalovirus antigens. While some public TCRs were present in many individuals, most TCR sequences turned up only very rarely across donors. The sequencing pipeline was judged likely to have produced a cluster of highly shared sequence variants as a technical artifact. In a later analysis, HLA-associated TCR beta chains showed more clonal expansion and lower generation probabilities than non-associated chains that were equally common.

Library method: the immunoSEQ multiplex PCR assay. For the multiplex PCR, a mixture combining 60 forward primers for TCR Vbeta segments and 13 reverse primers for TCR Jbeta segments was used. A multiplex PCR assay on genomic DNA amplified the CDR3 region of rearranged TCR beta genes. Amplified TCR beta libraries were sequenced as 87-base-pair reads on the Illumina HiSeq System. Per the source publication's procedure: A later analysis tallied 75 million to 95 million unique TCR beta chains across the 660 or so repertoires, and some 10 million of those chains were shared by two or more donors. To remove PCR and sequencing errors, raw reads were error-corrected and collapsed into unique sequences using a nearest-neighbor algorithm that merged closely related sequences. Alignment of CDR3 sequences to IMGT reference sequences was used to assign V, D and J gene segments. For a sequence to be retained, a match of at least six nucleotides to both a V gene segment and a J gene segment was required. A rearrangement counted as productive if the CDR3 had no stop codons and remained in frame with V and J, and every other rearrangement counted as non-productive. Following IMGT convention, CDR3 was defined as the stretch from the second conserved V-encoded cysteine up to the conserved J-encoded phenylalanine. The earlier analysis of 500 to 750 of the donors excluded any sequence lacking an unambiguous match to a single V gene segment. An earlier analysis of around 600 of the donors classified V segments as functional when productive rearrangements were above 56.7% and as segregating when the standard deviation between donors was above 5%. A statistical classification framework was built to diagnose cytomegalovirus status from the catalog of TCR beta chain sequences. In a later analysis, TCR nucleotide sequences were compared against IMGT/GENE-DB human TR gene sequences so that V and J genes could be assigned. A later analysis assigned CDR3 sequences and most-parsimonious VDJ recombination scenarios with the TCRdist pipeline. In a later analysis, each TCR beta chain was defined by its CDR3 amino acid sequence together with its V-gene family, and reads without a unique V-gene family were excluded. A later analysis removed several hundred highly shared, low-generation-probability nucleotide sequences to deal with suspected cross-contamination and a sequencing artifact. For each public chain, a later analysis derived a clonal expansion index from normalized ranks of inferred template counts within each repertoire. A later analysis computed generation probabilities with a VDJ recombination model fitted to out-of-frame rearrangements, and checked the results against IGoR. In a later analysis, TCR-TCR, TCR-HLA and TCR-CMV co-occurrence was scored with hypergeometric tests, and a repertoire-size bias correction was applied to TCR pairs. In a later analysis, false discovery rates were estimated by permuting HLA or CMV assignments 20 times. In a later analysis, co-occurring TCRs were grouped with DBSCAN, and TCRdist sequence similarity was added when clustering was performed within HLA-allele-positive subsets. Repertoires with fewer than 30,000 or more than 120,000 public chains, plus five repertoires with anomalous nucleotide sharing, were excluded from co-occurrence clustering. Not all clones reach the TCRdb copy of this immuneACCESS table, which keeps in-frame sequences only. Checked studies attribute under half of the gap to unresolved V genes and leave the rest unexplained. Clone size and V and J calls were adopted from that table, with D and trimming inferred from the DNA. The sample profile shows about 200,000 clones; about four fifths of them were found once. The ten biggest clones cover about 0.37% of the sample.

The sequencing sample was made of PBMCs. This TCR was sampled from a male donor in good health and CMV-seropositive. The chain is encoded by TRBV21-1 joined to TRBJ2-3; no check of the table's D call, TRBD2, against the DNA was made. TRBV21-1 is noted as a pseudogene. The CDR3 amino acid sequence is: CASSPPGKASGGPSTDTQYF. The sequenced DNA is TGTGCCAGCAGCCCCCCCGGGAAGGCTAGCGGGGGGCCTAGCACAGATACGCAGTATTTT.